This TCR beta chain stems from a study of cytomegalovirus exposure and HLA in healthy donors. General study results and limits: In vitro data verified a few CMV-associated chains as specific for CMV antigens. In an earlier analysis, about 90% or about 30%: the productive usage of most TCR beta V segments.

V was clipped by 4 bases and J by 0 bases; unmatched bases: 2. The CDR3 contains 14 residues. Germline lookup yields CDR1 MNHEY and CDR2 SMNVEV (reference sequence). With regard to this clone: Its antigen is unknown.

The PCR made use of 60 Vbeta and 13 Jbeta primers. Clones were read by immunoSEQ multiplex PCR, and TCRdb kept only the in-frame ones, dropping some. The repertoire consists of roughly 100,000 clones, with roughly 70% occurring once and the leading ten covering roughly 10%. Sequenced: PBMCs. The origin of this receptor is a man aged 40-50 years in good health and CMV-seropositive. V is TRBV27 and J is TRBJ2-7; the match to TRBD1 covers 8 bases. The CDR3 loop is CASSSTGASYEQYF. The CDR3 nucleotides are TGTGCCAGCAGTTCGACAGGGGCCTCCTACGAGCAGTACTTC.